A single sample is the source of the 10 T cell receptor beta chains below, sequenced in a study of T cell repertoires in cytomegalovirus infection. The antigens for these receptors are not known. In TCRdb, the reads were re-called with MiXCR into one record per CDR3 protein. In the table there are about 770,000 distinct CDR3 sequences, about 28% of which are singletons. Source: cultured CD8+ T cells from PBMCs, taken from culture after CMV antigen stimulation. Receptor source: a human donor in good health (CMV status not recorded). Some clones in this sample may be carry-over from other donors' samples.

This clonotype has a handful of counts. The CDR3 here is CASSYIGTGPPVNQPQHF. The CDR3 nucleotides read TGTGCCAGCAGTTATATCGGGACAGGGCCCCCGGTCAATCAGCCCCAGCATTTT. This rearrangement joins TRBV6-2 or TRBV6-3 to TRBJ1-5, with 9 positions matching TRBD1. In germline, CDR1 is MNHEY, CDR2 SVGEGT. The CDR3 spans 18 residues. Losses at the gene ends were 3 bases for V and 3 bases for J; bases not matched to a gene: 12.

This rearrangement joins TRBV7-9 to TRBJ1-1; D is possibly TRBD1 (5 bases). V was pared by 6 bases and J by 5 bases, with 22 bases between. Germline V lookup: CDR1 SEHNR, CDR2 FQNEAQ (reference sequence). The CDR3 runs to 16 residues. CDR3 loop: CASSLEAGTGRTEAFF. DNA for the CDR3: TGTGCCAGCAGTTTGGAAGCCGGGACGGGGCGTACTGAAGCTTTCTTT. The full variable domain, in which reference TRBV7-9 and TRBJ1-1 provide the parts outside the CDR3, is DTGVSQNPRHKITKRGQNVTFRCDPISEHNRLYWYRQTLGQGPEFLTYFQNEAQLEKSRLLSDRFSAERPKGSFSTLEIQRTEQGDSAMYLCASSLEAGTGRTEAFFGQGTRLTVV.

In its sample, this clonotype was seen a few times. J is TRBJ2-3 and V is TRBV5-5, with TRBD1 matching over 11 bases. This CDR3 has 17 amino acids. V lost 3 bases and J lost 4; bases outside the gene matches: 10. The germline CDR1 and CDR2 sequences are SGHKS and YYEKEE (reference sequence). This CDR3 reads CASSWGTGGNRADTQYF. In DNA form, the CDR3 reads TGTGCCAGCAGCTGGGGGACAGGGGGAAATCGGGCAGATACGCAGTATTTT.

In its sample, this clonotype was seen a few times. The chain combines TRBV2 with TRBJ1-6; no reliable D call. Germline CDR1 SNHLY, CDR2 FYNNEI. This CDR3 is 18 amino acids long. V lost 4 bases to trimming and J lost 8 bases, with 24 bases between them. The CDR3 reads CASSVRSDLPIRDSPLHF. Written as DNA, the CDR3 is TGTGCCAGCAGTGTGAGATCGGACTTACCTATTCGGGATTCACCCCTCCACTTT.

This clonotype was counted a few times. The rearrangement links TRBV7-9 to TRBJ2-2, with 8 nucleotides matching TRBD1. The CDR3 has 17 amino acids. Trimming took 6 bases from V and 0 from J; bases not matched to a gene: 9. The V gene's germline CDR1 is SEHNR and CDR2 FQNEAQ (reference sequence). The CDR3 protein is CASRTPRGQPNTGELFF. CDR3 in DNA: TGTGCCAGCAGGACCCCCAGGGGGCAACCGAACACCGGGGAGCTGTTTTTT. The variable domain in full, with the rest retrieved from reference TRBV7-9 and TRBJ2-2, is DTGVSQNPRHKITKRGQNVTFRCDPISEHNRLYWYRQTLGQGPEFLTYFQNEAQLEKSRLLSDRFSAERPKGSFSTLEIQRTEQGDSAMYLCASRTPRGQPNTGELFFGEGSRLTVL.

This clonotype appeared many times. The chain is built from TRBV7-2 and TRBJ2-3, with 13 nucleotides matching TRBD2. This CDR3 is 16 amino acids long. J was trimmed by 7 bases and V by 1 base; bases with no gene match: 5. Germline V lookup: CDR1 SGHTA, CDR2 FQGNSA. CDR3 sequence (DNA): TGTGCCAGCAGCTTAGTTACTAGCGGGGGGGCTAATACGCAGTATTTT. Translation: CASSLVTSGGANTQYF.

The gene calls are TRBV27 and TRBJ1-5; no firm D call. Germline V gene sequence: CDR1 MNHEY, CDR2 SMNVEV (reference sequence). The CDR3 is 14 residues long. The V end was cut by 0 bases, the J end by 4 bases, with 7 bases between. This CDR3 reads CASSLSALNQPQHF. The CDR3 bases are TGTGCCAGCAGTTTATCGGCTTTAAATCAGCCCCAGCATTTT.

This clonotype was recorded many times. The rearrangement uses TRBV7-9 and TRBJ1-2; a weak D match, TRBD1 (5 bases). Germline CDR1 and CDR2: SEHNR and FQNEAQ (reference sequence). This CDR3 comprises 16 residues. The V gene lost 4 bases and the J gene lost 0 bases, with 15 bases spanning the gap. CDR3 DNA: TGTGCCAGCAGCTCGATCGGGGGAGGGGCTAACTATGGCTACACCTTC. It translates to CASSSIGGGANYGYTF.

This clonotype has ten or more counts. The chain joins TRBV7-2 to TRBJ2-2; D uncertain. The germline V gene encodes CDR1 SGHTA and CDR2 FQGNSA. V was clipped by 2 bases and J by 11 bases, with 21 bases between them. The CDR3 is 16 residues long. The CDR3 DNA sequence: TGTGCCAGCAGCTTACTCCGGACCGTGAATTGGTTTGAGCTGTTTTTT. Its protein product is CASSLLRTVNWFELFF.

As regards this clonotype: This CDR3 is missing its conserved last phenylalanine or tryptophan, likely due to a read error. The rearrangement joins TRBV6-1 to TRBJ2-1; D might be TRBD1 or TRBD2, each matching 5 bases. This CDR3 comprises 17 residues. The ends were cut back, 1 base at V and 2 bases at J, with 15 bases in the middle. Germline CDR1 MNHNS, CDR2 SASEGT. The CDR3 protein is CASSEEFSGHPYNEQFI. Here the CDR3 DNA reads TGTGCCAGCAGTGAAGAGTTTTCGGGGCACCCCTACAATGAGCAGTTCATC.